The 27 T cell receptor beta chains given below trace back to one sample, sequenced in a study of T cell responses to AZD1222 COVID-19 vaccine. The protocol was immunoSEQ multiplex PCR, while the TCRdb copy is restricted to in-frame clones and leaves out a portion. The table shows some 120,000 clones, with 88% occurring only once. The specimen comprised peripheral blood, sampled on day 0 of MenACWY control vaccination. These receptors originate from an adult in good health.

J is TRBJ1-3 and V is TRBV12-3 or TRBV12-4; D gene ambiguous. The CDR3 spans 11 residues. Trimming removed 1 base at V and 7 bases at J, with 2 bases between. CDR3: CASSLGNTIYF. Here the CDR3 DNA reads TGTGCCAGCAGTTTAGGTAACACCATATATTTT.

The chain employs TRBV6-1 and TRBJ2-4; 15 bases map to TRBD2. The trim removed 4 bases at V and 0 bases at J, leaving 7 bases unmatched. Germline V gene lookup returns CDR1 MNHNS and CDR2 SASEGT. The CDR3 spans 19 residues. In DNA form, the CDR3 reads TGTGCCAGCAGTGCGGGACTAGCGGGAGGTGGGGTAGCCAAAAACATTCAGTACTTC. This gives the protein CASSAGLAGGGVAKNIQYF.

The V and J genes are TRBV5-4 and TRBJ2-7; 9 bases map to TRBD1. Germline V gives CDR1 SGHNT, CDR2 YYREEE (reference sequence). The V segment lost 4 bases and the J segment 7 bases; nucleotides outside the gene matches: 12. The CDR3 covers 15 residues. CDR3 nucleotides: TGTGCCAGCAGCGGGGGGGGACAGGGAGTACTGGAGCAGTACTTC. This gives the protein CASSGGGQGVLEQYF.

This clone appeared once. The gene calls are TRBV12-3 or TRBV12-4 and TRBJ1-5; 7 bases line up with TRBD1. After removal of 5 bases from V and 7 bases from J, the junction contained 5 bases not matched to a gene. The CDR3 has 13 amino acids. Here the CDR3 DNA reads TGTGCCAGCAGTCGACAGGGAGCCCAGCCCCAGCATTTT. The encoded protein is CASSRQGAQPQHF.

The chain recombines TRBV5-1 with TRBJ1-2, with 12 bases aligning to TRBD1. The ends lost 4 bases at V and 6 bases at J; junction bases unmatched: 4. CDR1 is SGHRS and CDR2 is YFSETQ in the germline V gene. This CDR3 has 14 amino acids. CDR3 region: CASSKGQGADGYTF. The CDR3 coding sequence is TGCGCCAGCAGCAAGGGACAGGGGGCGGATGGCTACACCTTC.

On this clone itself: The junction differs from germline at one of its ends, possibly a read error. The rearrangement joins TRBV3-1 (or the pseudogene TRBV3-2) to TRBJ2-1, with TRBD2 matching over 7 bases. Germline V gene sequence: CDR1 LGHDT, CDR2 YNNKEL (reference sequence). The CDR3 consists of 12 residues. The CDR3 loop reads CASSQEWGGAVF. DNA for the CDR3: TGTGCCAGCAGCCAAGAATGGGGGGGAGCGGTCTTC.

The chain carries TRBV6-5 and TRBJ2-1; no definite D call. CDR1 and CDR2 (germline): MNHEY, SVGAGI. The CDR3 extends over 13 amino acids. V was cut by 5 bases and J by 6 bases, with 11 bases left in between. The CDR3 here is CASSLTTVNEQFF. In DNA, the CDR3 is TGTGCCAGCAGTCTAACGACGGTCAATGAGCAGTTCTTC.

The genes are TRBV6-8 and TRBJ1-2, with 7 bases that match TRBD1. V dropped 8 bases and J dropped 13; count of bases not matched to a gene: 16. The CDR3 is 13 residues long. CDR1 and CDR2 (germline): MNHGY, SAAAGT. In nucleotides, the CDR3 is TGTGCCAGCGGAGCGGGACAGCAGACCCGAGGCACCTTC. Translating it yields CASGAGQQTRGTF.

This chain links TRBV5-1 with TRBJ2-3; 9 bases match TRBD1. The V gene end was trimmed by 4 bases and the J gene end by 6 bases; junction bases not matched to a gene: 12. CDR3 length: 16 amino acids. The germline V gene has CDR1 SGHRS and CDR2 YFSETQ. The CDR3, as DNA: TGCGCCAGCAGCAGGCGACAGGGGGTTAGCGGGGATACGCAGTATTTT. Translated, it gives CASSRRQGVSGDTQYF.

Regarding this clone: Other DNA sequences within the sample encode an identical CDR3. The chain recombines TRBV30 with TRBJ2-6; D is uncertain. This CDR3 is built from 13 residues. V was pared by 3 bases and J by 0 bases, with 3 bases between. The germline gives CDR1 GTSNPN, CDR2 SVGIG (reference sequence). CDR3 loop: CAWRRSGANVLTF. The CDR3 DNA reads TGTGCCTGGAGGCGCTCTGGGGCCAACGTCCTGACTTTC.

The CDR3 bases are TGTGCCAGCAGCGTAACTAGCGGGCGAACAGATACGCAGTATTTT. Amino acid sequence: CASSVTSGRTDTQYF. V usage is TRBV9 and J usage is TRBJ2-3, with 9 bases aligning to TRBD2. V lost 1 base to trimming and J lost 3 bases; unmatched junction nucleotides: 3. CDR1 and CDR2 (germline): SGDLS, YYNGEE. The CDR3 runs 15 residues.

The rearrangement joins TRBV7-9 to TRBJ2-1; the D is unclear. The V end lost 3 bases, the J end lost 10 bases, and 13 bases lay between the germline ends. Germline V gene data show CDR1 as SEHNR and CDR2 as FQNEAQ (reference sequence). The CDR3 runs to 13 residues. The CDR3 sequence is CASSLGIVYEQFF. The CDR3 DNA is TGTGCCAGCAGCTTGGGTATCGTTTACGAGCAGTTCTTC.

This sequence joins TRBV28 and TRBJ2-7; 9 bases are a match to TRBD2. Germline-derived CDR1 and CDR2 are MDHEN and SYDVKM. The CDR3 totals 15 residues. The junction had 12 bases not matched to a gene; V was cut back by 6 bases and J by 6 bases. The CDR3 sequence is CASRAPGLAGTEQYF. In DNA, the CDR3 is TGTGCCAGCAGGGCCCCGGGGCTAGCGGGAACCGAGCAGTACTTC.

This chain joins TRBV7-2 and TRBJ2-5, with D unresolved. Trimming removed 1 base from V and 6 bases from J, with 12 bases in between. CDR3 size: 14 residues. The germline V gene has CDR1 SGHTA and CDR2 FQGNSA. Written as DNA, the CDR3 is TGTGCCAGCAGCTTAGGGTCTAGTGGGCAGACCCAGTACTTC. Translation: CASSLGSSGQTQYF. Based on the CDR3 plus reference TRBV7-2 and TRBJ2-5, the full variable domain is GAGVSQSPSNKVTEKGKDVELRCDPISGHTALYWYRQSLGQGLEFLIYFQGNSAPDKSGLPSDRFSAERTGGSVSTLTIQRTQQEDSAVYLCASSLGSSGQTQYFGPGTRLLVL.

The chain carries TRBV28 and TRBJ1-5; D perhaps matches TRBD1 (6 bases). Germline V lookup: CDR1 MDHEN, CDR2 SYDVKM. The CDR3 covers 16 residues. Trimming shortened V by 3 bases and J by 3 bases, and 15 bases separated the two germline ends. CDR3 sequence (DNA): TGTGCCAGCAGTTTGGGGGGCCTCGCCCTCAATCAGCCCCAGCATTTT. Translated, it gives CASSLGGLALNQPQHF.

This chain links TRBV3-1 (or the pseudogene TRBV3-2) with TRBJ2-2; 9 bases align to TRBD2. J gave up 7 bases and V 0 bases, and 9 bases lay outside the gene matches. Per the germline V gene, CDR1 is LGHDT and CDR2 is YNNKEL (reference sequence). The CDR3 is 17 amino acids. The CDR3 loop reads CASSQDRGRASGGELFF. CDR3 bases: TGTGCCAGCAGCCAAGACCGCGGGAGGGCTAGTGGCGGGGAGCTGTTTTTT.

This clone was seen a handful of times. The J gene is TRBJ1-6, the V gene TRBV12-3 or TRBV12-4; perhaps TRBD1 as D (5 bases). The CDR3 covers 13 residues. Trimming removed 3 bases from V and 8 bases from J, with 8 bases in between. The CDR3 loop is CASSLAGYSPLHF. The CDR3 DNA sequence: TGTGCCAGCAGTTTGGCAGGGTATTCACCCCTCCACTTT.

The CDR3, as DNA: TGCGCCAGCAGTTGGGGGGTCAACCAAGAGACCCAGTACTTC. This translates into CASSWGVNQETQYF. The V gene is TRBV4-1, the J gene TRBJ2-5; tentatively, D is TRBD2 (6 bases). Germline values: CDR1 MGHRA, CDR2 YSYEKL. The CDR3 covers 14 residues. Trimming removed 6 bases at V and 0 bases at J, with 11 bases between.

V and J are TRBV4-1 and TRBJ2-5; D perhaps matches TRBD2 (5 bases). Germline V CDR1 and CDR2: MGHRA, YSYEKL. V was trimmed by 3 bases and J by 4 bases, leaving 15 bases between them. The CDR3 consists of 15 residues. CDR3: CASSQRAPFGETQYF. The CDR3 DNA follows: TGCGCCAGCAGCCAGAGGGCCCCGTTTGGAGAGACCCAGTACTTC.

The CDR3 nucleotides are TGTGCCAGCAGCTCGGGACTAGCTTTGAATGAGCAGTTCTTC. Protein sequence: CASSSGLALNEQFF. The chain recombines TRBV7-3 with TRBJ2-1; 9 positions match TRBD2. Germline V gives CDR1 SGHTA, CDR2 FQGTGA. With V trimmed by 4 bases and J by 7 bases, 5 bases remained unmatched. This CDR3 comprises 14 residues. Supplemented by reference TRBV7-3 and TRBJ2-1, the full variable domain reads GAGVSQTPSNKVTEKGKYVELRCDPISGHTALYWYRQSLGQGPEFLIYFQGTGAADDSGLPNDRFFAVRPEGSVSTLKIQRTERGDSAVYLCASSSGLALNEQFFGPGTRLTVL.

The gene calls are TRBV9 and TRBJ2-4; 10 bases match TRBD1. This CDR3 spans 16 amino acids. CDR1 is SGDLS, CDR2 YYNGEE, per germline. The V segment lost 4 bases and the J segment 2 bases; nucleotides outside the gene matches: 6. The DNA of the CDR3 is TGTGCCAGCAGCCTCGGGACAGGGGCCCCCAAAAACATTCAGTACTTC. This translates into CASSLGTGAPKNIQYF. The variable domain in full, with the rest retrieved from reference TRBV9 and TRBJ2-4, is DSGVTQTPKHLITATGQRVTLRCSPRSGDLSVYWYQQSLDQGLQFLIQYYNGEERAKGNILERFSAQQFPDLHSELNLSSLELGDSALYFCASSLGTGAPKNIQYFGAGTRLSVL.

The table lists this clone with a count of one. J is TRBJ2-7 and V is TRBV27; no clear D gene. CDR1 and CDR2 (germline): MNHEY, SMNVEV (reference sequence). V was pared by 2 bases and J by 5 bases, with 16 bases between. The CDR3 extends over 15 amino acids. CDR3 amino acids: CASSLGNPGRDEQYF. The CDR3 nucleotides read TGTGCCAGCAGTTTAGGTAACCCCGGACGAGACGAGCAGTACTTC.

The chain uses TRBV19 and TRBJ2-7; 7 bases fit TRBD2. Germline lookup yields CDR1 LNHDA and CDR2 SQIVND (reference sequence). Trimming cost V 6 bases and J 2 bases; bases outside gene matches: 7. CDR3 length equals 14 residues. In DNA, the CDR3 is TGTGCCAGTAGCAGCTGGACTAGTGCCTACGAGCAGTACTTC. Its protein product is CASSSWTSAYEQYF.

This sequence joins TRBV13 and TRBJ2-1; 7 bases align to TRBD1. CDR1 PRHDT and CDR2 FYEKMQ come from the germline V gene (reference sequence). The CDR3 has 15 amino acids. J gave up 7 bases and V 0 bases, and 6 bases lay outside the gene matches. The CDR3 coding sequence is TGTGCCAGCAGCTTAGGCAGGGGGACGGGGAATGAGCAGTTCTTC. Amino acids: CASSLGRGTGNEQFF.

The genes are TRBV12-3 or TRBV12-4 and TRBJ2-3, with TRBD1 matching over 7 bases. J was trimmed by 10 bases and V by 2 bases; bases with no gene match: 6. The CDR3 runs 13 residues. The CDR3 is CASSLSQGVAQYF. Written as DNA, the CDR3 is TGTGCCAGCAGTTTATCCCAGGGGGTAGCGCAGTATTTT.

The chain uses TRBV10-3 and TRBJ2-1; 10 nucleotides agree with TRBD2. V was clipped by 8 bases and J by 10 bases; unmatched bases: 8. Germline assignment: CDR1 ENHRY and CDR2 SYGVKD. The CDR3 length is 13 residues. CDR3 sequence reads: CAIRLAGDDEQFF. For the CDR3, the DNA is TGTGCCATCCGGCTAGCGGGGGACGACGAGCAGTTCTTC.

A single count supports this clone. The rearrangement uses TRBV28 and TRBJ1-5, with a weak D call TRBD1 (5 bases). V was shortened by 5 bases and J by 0 bases, with 17 bases between the two germline ends. Germline V gives CDR1 MDHEN, CDR2 SYDVKM. The CDR3 extends over 17 amino acids. As DNA, the CDR3 is TGTGCCAGCAGTAACCAGAGGGGCAGCAATAGCAATCAGCCCCAGCATTTT. It is translated as CASSNQRGSNSNQPQHF.